One and the same sample provided the 8 T cell receptor beta chains below, sequenced in a study of blood T cell repertoires in COVID-19. Here immunoSEQ multiplex PCR was the method, and the copy in TCRdb shows in-frame clones only, minus some. This table holds about 160,000 clones, 87% found once. Material for sequencing was peripheral blood. Receptors were obtained from an older woman with active or convalescent COVID-19.

J is TRBJ2-7 and V is TRBV19; TRBD1 might be the D (6 bases). The germline V gene has CDR1 LNHDA and CDR2 SQIVND (reference sequence). This CDR3 is 13 amino acids long. Trimming left V 5 bases short and J 3 bases short, with 11 bases between. In nucleotides, the CDR3 is TGTGCCAGTAGTCTTGACAGGAGCTACGAGCAGTACTTC. Protein sequence: CASSLDRSYEQYF.

V usage is TRBV7-2 and J usage is TRBJ1-1; D is unresolved. V shed 5 bases and J shed 1 base, with 14 bases lying between them. There are 15 residues in the CDR3. The germline CDR1 and CDR2 sequences are SGHTA and FQGNSA. The CDR3 protein is CASSPEIVGNTEAFF. The CDR3 nucleotides are TGTGCCAGCAGCCCGGAGATCGTCGGGAACACTGAAGCTTTCTTT.

The chain carries TRBV9 and TRBJ2-5, with D possibly matching TRBD1 (7 bases). The ends were cut back, 3 bases at V and 1 base at J, with 16 bases in the middle. From germline, CDR1 is SGDLS and CDR2 YYNGEE. The CDR3 covers 16 residues. The CDR3 nucleotides read TGTGCCAGCAGCGGACAGGGTTGGGGGGCCCAAGAGACCCAGTACTTC. Residues: CASSGQGWGAQETQYF.

The sample holds one count of this clone. This chain's CDR3 is CAISEGQGANTGELFF. The CDR3 DNA follows: TGTGCCATCAGTGAGGGACAGGGCGCGAACACCGGGGAGCTGTTTTTT. The chain employs TRBV10-3 and TRBJ2-2, with 8 bases aligning to TRBD1. The V gene's germline CDR1 is ENHRY and CDR2 SYGVKD. The V and J ends lost 2 bases and 0 bases, in that order; junction bases with no gene match: 2. The CDR3 has 16 amino acids.

Concerning this clone: Other DNA sequences in this specimen translate into the identical CDR3. This chain links TRBV7-2 with TRBJ1-1, with D hard to call. Between the trimmed V and J ends, which lost 5 bases and 1 base, there was a span of 11 bases. The length of the CDR3 is 14 residues. Germline CDR1 is SGHTA and CDR2 is FQGNSA. CDR3 DNA: TGTGCCAGCAGCCCTCAACCAGGGAACACTGAAGCTTTCTTT. Residues: CASSPQPGNTEAFF.

V usage is TRBV5-5 and J usage is TRBJ2-5; D gene unclear. Germline assignment: CDR1 SGHKS and CDR2 YYEKEE (reference sequence). Trimming removed 2 bases at V and 4 bases at J, with 3 bases between. The CDR3 sequence is 11 residues long. In DNA, the CDR3 is TGTGCCAGCAGCTTTATAGAGACCCAGTACTTC. This encodes CASSFIETQYF.

The rearrangement uses TRBV3-1 (or the pseudogene TRBV3-2) and TRBJ1-5; D possibly corresponds to TRBD1 (6 bases). The CDR3 has 12 residues. The germline V gene has CDR1 LGHDT and CDR2 YNNKEL (reference sequence). V shed 0 bases and J shed 9 bases, with 6 bases lying between them. The chain's CDR3 is CASSQEGGPQHF. The CDR3 DNA is TGTGCCAGCAGCCAAGAAGGGGGGCCCCAGCATTTT.

CDR3 coding DNA: TGTGCCAGCAGCTTAATGGCAGGGGGTTTGGATGGCTACACCTTC. This sequence encodes CASSLMAGGLDGYTF. The V and J genes are TRBV7-6 and TRBJ1-2; 7 bases agree with TRBD1. The junction had 9 bases not matched to a gene; V was cut back by 2 bases and J by 6 bases. Per the germline V gene, CDR1 is SGHVS and CDR2 is FNYEAQ. This CDR3 region has 15 residues. Variable domain in full (rest from reference TRBV7-6 and TRBJ1-2): GAGVSQSPRYKVTKRGQDVALRCDPISGHVSLYWYRQALGQGPEFLTYFNYEAQQDKSGLPNDRFSAERPEGSISTLTIQRTEQRDSAMYRCASSLMAGGLDGYTFGSGTRLTVV.